This TCR beta chain was captured in a study of T-cell memory formation after mild COVID-19. Germline CDR1 is SGHAT and CDR2 is FQNNGV. The CDR3 covers 14 residues. The V end was cut by 1 base, the J end by 4 bases, with 9 bases between. TCRdb passed the 5' RACE reads through MiXCR, listing each CDR3 protein once. The repertoire holds 150,000 or so distinct CDR3 sequences, with around 25% as singletons. Only a few counts were recorded for this clonotype. Sequencing input: PBMCs or a T cell subset sorted from them (not recorded which). This rearrangement joins TRBV11-2 to TRBJ2-3; D might be TRBD2 (5 bases). The clonotype originates from an adult woman who had mild COVID-19 (a few samples of this study predate the infection). Cell type and time point are not known. This CDR3 is CASSLASLADTQYF. Here the CDR3 DNA reads TGTGCCAGCAGCTTAGCTAGCCTCGCAGATACGCAGTATTTT.